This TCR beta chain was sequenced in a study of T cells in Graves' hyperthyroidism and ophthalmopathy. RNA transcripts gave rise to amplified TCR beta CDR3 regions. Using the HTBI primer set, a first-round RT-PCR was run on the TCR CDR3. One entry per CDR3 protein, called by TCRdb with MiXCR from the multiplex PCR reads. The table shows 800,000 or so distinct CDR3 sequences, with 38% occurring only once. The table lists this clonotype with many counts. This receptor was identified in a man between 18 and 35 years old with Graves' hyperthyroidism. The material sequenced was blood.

For the CDR3, the DNA is TGCGCCAGCAGTGAGTTGCCGGACAGTGGAGGGGGCAATCAGCCCCAGCATTTT. Translating gives CASSELPDSGGGNQPQHF. The rearrangement links TRBV10-2 to TRBJ1-5; weak D call: TRBD1 (6 bases). CDR3 length: 18 amino acids. The germline V gene has CDR1 WSHSY and CDR2 SAAADI. V dropped 1 base and J dropped 2 bases, with 18 bases sitting between them.